These 14 T cell receptor beta chains originate from one sample sequenced in a study of siplizumab effects on memory and regulatory T cells. The method was immunoSEQ multiplex PCR; TCRdb's version includes in-frame clones alone and lacks a portion of them. The table lists about 100,000 clones, 94% of them singletons. Sequenced material: Tregs sorted from blood. Receptors originate from a human donor in good health.

This clone has just one count. The chain uses TRBV4-2 and TRBJ1-1; D may be TRBD1 (6 bases). Trimming removed 2 bases from V and 6 bases from J, with 13 bases in between. CDR3 length: 14 amino acids. CDR1 LGHNA and CDR2 YNFKEQ come from the germline V gene. The CDR3 DNA reads as TGTGCCAGCAGCCAAACGGGGAACAGGGCTGAAGCTTTCTTT. This translates into CASSQTGNRAEAFF.

The chain joins TRBV28 to TRBJ1-1; tentative D call: TRBD1 (5 bases). This CDR3 contains 12 residues. The germline CDR1 and CDR2 sequences are MDHEN and SYDVKM. The V end lost 6 bases, the J end lost 5 bases, and 10 bases lay between the germline ends. Here the CDR3 reads CASRRGGTEAFF. Written as DNA, the CDR3 is TGTGCCAGCAGGAGGGGTGGGACTGAAGCTTTCTTT.

Here the CDR3 reads CASSLGPFSGANVLTF. The DNA for the CDR3 is TGTGCCAGCAGTTTGGGGCCTTTCTCTGGGGCCAACGTCCTGACTTTC. The chain is built from TRBV7-9 and TRBJ2-6, with D possibly being TRBD1 (5 bases). This CDR3 region has 16 residues. Trimming shortened V by 6 bases and J by 0 bases, and 12 bases separated the two germline ends. Germline V gene data show CDR1 as SEHNR and CDR2 as FQNEAQ (reference sequence). Using reference TRBV7-9 and TRBJ2-6 for the parts outside the CDR3, the full variable domain is DTGVSQNPRHKITKRGQNVTFRCDPISEHNRLYWYRQTLGQGPEFLTYFQNEAQLEKSRLLSDRFSAERPKGSFSTLEIQRTEQGDSAMYLCASSLGPFSGANVLTFGAGSRLTVL.

In its sample, this clone was seen once. The chain uses TRBV27 and TRBJ1-5; possibly TRBD1 for D (5 bases). This CDR3 contains 17 residues. Germline V gives CDR1 MNHEY, CDR2 SMNVEV (reference sequence). Trimming removed 3 bases at V and 3 bases at J, with 18 bases between. CDR3 bases: TGTGCCAGCAGTTTTCTTAGTGGGGCCGACTACAATCAGCCCCAGCATTTT. Translation: CASSFLSGADYNQPQHF.

This rearrangement joins TRBV6-1 to TRBJ1-4; TRBD1 aligns across 7 bases. CDR1 and CDR2 (germline): MNHNS, SASEGT. The CDR3 is 17 amino acids. V lost 2 bases to trimming and J lost 0 bases; unmatched junction nucleotides: 6. The CDR3 spells CASSERGRASTNEKLFF. Written as DNA, the CDR3 is TGTGCCAGCAGTGAAAGGGGGCGGGCTTCAACTAATGAAAAACTGTTTTTT.

This chain connects TRBV27 to TRBJ2-1; 12 nucleotides match TRBD2. This CDR3 comprises 19 residues. CDR1 is MNHEY and CDR2 is SMNVEV in the germline V gene (reference sequence). Unmatched junction bases numbered 14, after V lost 4 bases and J lost 4 bases. CDR3 nucleotide sequence: TGTGCCAGCAGTTCGTCGGGGATCCTAGCGGGAGGGAAATACAATGAGCAGTTCTTC. It translates to CASSSSGILAGGKYNEQFF.

This clone was found a few times. The chain couples TRBV6-5 to TRBJ1-2; no clear D. The V gene's germline CDR1 is MNHEY and CDR2 SVGAGI. The CDR3 length is 13 residues. The V end lost 10 bases, the J end lost 6 bases, and 18 bases lay between the germline ends. The CDR3 reads CATVGLDKNGYTF. In nucleotides, the CDR3 is TGTGCCACCGTTGGATTAGACAAGAATGGCTACACCTTC.

V and J are TRBV5-1 and TRBJ2-3; D remains ambiguous. Germline lookup yields CDR1 SGHRS and CDR2 YFSETQ. V dropped 0 bases and J dropped 6 bases, with 5 bases sitting between them. The CDR3 loop spans 12 amino acids. The CDR3 sequence: CASSLVSDTQYF. The DNA for the CDR3 is TGCGCCAGCAGCTTGGTTTCCGATACGCAGTATTTT.

The chain recombines TRBV6-6 with TRBJ2-7; no reliable D call. Trimming cost V 6 bases and J 3 bases, with 12 bases left between them. The CDR3 loop spans 13 amino acids. The V gene's germline CDR1 is MNHNY and CDR2 SVGAGI (reference sequence). DNA for the CDR3: TGTGCCAGCAGCCAACCTCAAATCTACGAGCAGTACTTC. It is translated as CASSQPQIYEQYF.

The chain is built from TRBV5-1 and TRBJ2-2; unclear D gene. CDR1 is SGHRS, CDR2 YFSETQ, per germline. CDR3 length: 14 amino acids. Trimming took 2 bases from V and 1 from J, leaving 6 bases between them. The CDR3 DNA sequence: TGCGCCAGCAGCTTTTTGGGGAACACCGGGGAGCTGTTTTTT. It yields the protein CASSFLGNTGELFF.

This clone was found once. V gene TRBV28 combines with J gene TRBJ2-1, with 10 positions matching TRBD2. Germline V gives CDR1 MDHEN, CDR2 SYDVKM. V shed 5 bases and J 9 bases; nucleotides not matched to a gene: 13. The CDR3 consists of 16 residues. CDR3 loop: CASSHKRLAGAGEQFF. CDR3 nucleotides: TGTGCCAGCAGTCACAAACGGCTAGCGGGAGCTGGTGAGCAGTTCTTC.

This clone has a single count. The V gene is TRBV28, the J gene TRBJ2-3, with a weak D call TRBD2 (5 bases). This CDR3 region has 19 residues. Trimming shortened V by 2 bases and J by 0 bases, and 21 bases separated the two germline ends. Germline values: CDR1 MDHEN, CDR2 SYDVKM. In nucleotides, the CDR3 is TGTGCCAGCAGTTTAATCGCGGGCAGCCTTATTCCTAGCACAGATACGCAGTATTTT. This gives the protein CASSLIAGSLIPSTDTQYF.

The chain is built from TRBV6-1 and TRBJ1-2, with no clear D. CDR1 is MNHNS, CDR2 SASEGT, per germline. Trimming shortened V by 4 bases and J by 11 bases, and 11 bases separated the two germline ends. The CDR3 runs 11 residues. The CDR3 nucleotides read TGTGCCAGCAGTGCTCGGCGTGGGTACACCTTC. The encoded protein is CASSARRGYTF.

The chain has TRBV5-4 and TRBJ2-7; D gene unclear. Germline-derived CDR1 and CDR2 are SGHNT and YYREEE (reference sequence). The CDR3 has 13 amino acids. V was pared by 2 bases and J by 4 bases, with 10 bases between. The CDR3 nucleotides are TGTGCCAGCAGCTTTGACCGAAAATACGAGCAGTACTTC. It translates to CASSFDRKYEQYF.